Listed below are T cell receptor beta chains from one sample, sequenced in a study of OX40 agonist ivuxolimab in advanced cancers. Repertoires were generated with immunoSEQ multiplex PCR, while TCRdb's copy carries only in-frame clones and drops some. The sample has fewer than 120,000 clones, roughly 87% seen once. The material sequenced was CD4+ or CD8+ T cells sorted from blood, taken in a trial of the OX40 agonist ivuxolimab. These TCRs come from an adult with an advanced solid tumor such as melanoma, head and neck, liver or kidney cancer. Both conserved end residues are part of each CDR3. The D gene is left open where the match is weak. Only part of the rows carry a size: once, few, many, or a class if the clone is expanded.

15	.	TRBJ2-5	TRBV5-1	.	CASSLDITYQETQYF	TGCGCCAGCAGCTTGGACATTACGTACCAAGAGACCCAGTACTTC
11	.	TRBJ1-3	TRBV30	once	CAWNAVDTIYF	TGTGCCTGGAACGCCGTGGACACCATATATTTT
14	.	TRBJ1-3	TRBV30	.	CAWTPEMSGNTIYF	TGTGCCTGGACCCCGGAGATGTCGGGAAACACCATATATTTT
14	.	TRBJ1-1	TRBV9	.	CASSVAGGTPEAFF	TGTGCCAGCAGCGTAGCTGGGGGGACGCCTGAAGCTTTCTTT
15	.	TRBJ1-6	TRBV7-3	once	CASSLSPGNNSPLHF	TGTGCCAGCAGCTTAAGTCCAGGGAATAATTCACCCCTCCACTTT
13	.	TRBJ2-7	TRBV27	.	CASTAADNYEQYF	TGTGCCAGCACCGCCGCGGACAACTACGAGCAGTACTTC
13	.	TRBJ2-7	TRBV30	.	CAWSEGGSNEQYF	TGTGCCTGGAGCGAGGGGGGATCGAACGAGCAGTACTTC
13	.	TRBJ1-6	TRBV30	.	CAWRDRNNSPLHF	TGTGCCTGGAGGGACAGAAATAATTCACCCCTCCACTTT
14	.	TRBJ2-5	TRBV5-6	.	CASSLGGGQETQYF	TGTGCCAGCAGCTTGGGAGGGGGCCAAGAGACCCAGTACTTC
16	TRBD2	TRBJ2-5	TRBV4-2	few	CASSQGEPGLQETQYF	TGTGCCAGCAGCCAAGGGGAACCGGGACTACAAGAGACCCAGTACTTC
12	.	TRBJ2-7	TRBV27	once	CASSSGTYEQYF	TGTGCCAGCAGTTCTGGGACCTACGAGCAGTACTTC
16	.	TRBJ2-1	TRBV4-1	.	CASSQETGQIYNEQFF	TGCGCCAGCAGCCAAGAAACCGGGCAAATCTACAATGAGCAGTTCTTC
17	.	TRBJ1-1	TRBV28	.	CASSLDEGRAIDTEAFF	TGTGCCAGCAGTTTAGATGAGGGAAGGGCTATAGACACTGAAGCTTTCTTT
13	.	TRBJ1-1	TRBV12-5	.	CASGLGTDTEAFF	TGTGCTAGTGGTTTGGGGACAGACACTGAAGCTTTCTTT
15	TRBD1	TRBJ2-7	TRBV19	.	CASSIGTGYSYEQYF	TGTGCCAGTAGTATAGGGACAGGGTATTCCTACGAGCAGTACTTC
16	.	TRBJ1-5	TRBV30	.	CAWSVAGEGGNQPQHF	TGTGCCTGGAGTGTAGCAGGGGAGGGGGGTAATCAGCCCCAGCATTTT
14	TRBD2	TRBJ2-1	TRBV29-1	once	CSVDGGRAYNEQFF	TGCAGCGTTGATGGCGGGAGGGCCTACAATGAGCAGTTCTTC
17	TRBD2	TRBJ2-3	TRBV10-3	.	CAISHGTSGSGTDTQYF	TGTGCCATCAGTCACGGGACTAGCGGGAGTGGCACAGATACGCAGTATTTT
16	TRBD1	TRBJ2-3	TRBV7-2	.	CASSLMRSRGPYTQYF	TGTGCCAGCAGCCTAATGCGGTCCAGGGGGCCCTATACGCAGTATTTT
14	.	TRBJ2-3	TRBV7-9	.	CASSLDHFTDTQYF	TGTGCCAGCAGCTTAGATCATTTCACAGATACGCAGTATTTT
14	.	TRBJ2-7	TRBV6-1	.	CASNPGLIAYEQYF	TGTGCCAGCAACCCAGGGCTAATAGCATACGAGCAGTACTTC
13	.	TRBJ1-1	TRBV29-1	.	CSVVRRLNTEAFF	TGCAGCGTTGTAAGACGGTTGAACACTGAAGCTTTCTTT
14	TRBD1	TRBJ2-1	TRBV10-3	.	CAIRGGQGFNEQFF	TGTGCCATCAGGGGGGGACAGGGCTTCAATGAGCAGTTCTTC
16	TRBD2	TRBJ2-7	TRBV14	.	CASSFGPGTSSLEQYF	TGTGCCAGCAGTTTTGGACCCGGGACTAGTAGTTTGGAGCAGTACTTC
13	.	TRBJ2-7	TRBV10-3	.	CAISGGQNYEQYF	TGTGCCATCAGTGGTGGGCAAAACTACGAGCAGTACTTC
14	.	TRBJ2-5	TRBV5-6	.	CASSLGGAQETQYF	TGTGCCAGCAGCTTGGGGGGGGCCCAAGAGACCCAGTACTTC
17	.	TRBJ2-5	TRBV4-1	.	CASSQGPWTRGQETQYF	TGCGCCAGCAGCCAAGGTCCCTGGACCAGAGGCCAAGAGACCCAGTACTTC
14	TRBD1	TRBJ1-1	TRBV5-4	once	CASSWTGGGTEAFF	TGTGCCAGCAGCTGGACAGGGGGCGGAACTGAAGCTTTCTTT
14	TRBD1	TRBJ1-4	TRBV2	.	CASSWTGRNEKLFF	TGTGCCAGCAGTTGGACAGGACGAAATGAAAAACTGTTTTTT
13	.	TRBJ2-5	TRBV28	.	CASSFPGEETQYF	TGTGCCAGCAGTTTCCCAGGGGAAGAGACCCAGTACTTC
13	TRBD1	TRBJ1-2	TRBV19	.	CASSADRDHGYTF	TGTGCCAGTAGTGCGGACAGGGATCATGGCTACACCTTC
16	.	TRBJ2-7	TRBV15	.	CATSRDPGAGSYEQYF	TGTGCCACCAGCAGAGACCCGGGCGCAGGTTCCTACGAGCAGTACTTC
14	.	TRBJ1-5	TRBV5-4	.	CASSYEGTNQPQHF	TGTGCCAGCAGCTACGAGGGTACGAACCAGCCCCAGCATTTT
14	.	TRBJ2-1	TRBV7-9	.	CASSLVPSQVEQFF	TGTGCCAGCAGCTTAGTCCCTAGTCAGGTTGAGCAGTTCTTC
15	.	TRBJ2-2	TRBV7-9	.	CASSLGQGNTGELFF	TGTGCCAGCAGCTTAGGGCAGGGGAACACCGGGGAGCTGTTTTTT
15	.	TRBJ1-2	TRBV2	.	CASSEMYRANYGYTF	TGTGCCAGCAGTGAAATGTACAGAGCTAACTATGGCTACACCTTC
15	TRBD1	TRBJ2-1	TRBV19	.	CASREDRVPYNEQFF	TGTGCCAGTAGGGAAGACAGGGTCCCCTACAATGAGCAGTTCTTC
13	TRBD1	TRBJ2-7	TRBV6-4	.	CASSEQGLGEQYF	TGTGCCAGCAGTGAACAGGGGCTGGGAGAGCAGTACTTC
12	.	TRBJ2-7	TRBV5-1	.	CASSFDRDIQVF	TGCGCCAGCAGCTTCGACAGAGATATTCAGGTCTTC
16	.	TRBJ1-5	TRBV19	.	CASSILRRRSNQPQHF	TGTGCCAGTAGTATATTACGGAGGAGGAGCAATCAGCCCCAGCATTTT
16	TRBD1	TRBJ1-2	TRBV19	.	CASSIHGQGVTTGYTF	TGTGCCAGTAGTATTCACGGACAGGGGGTAACGACTGGCTACACCTTC
15	.	TRBJ2-3	TRBV9	.	CASSSLGQHTDTQYF	TGTGCCAGCAGCTCACTCGGACAGCACACAGATACGCAGTATTTT
13	.	TRBJ1-6	TRBV2	.	CASAGAYNSPLHF	TGTGCCAGCGCCGGGGCCTATAATTCACCCCTCCACTTT
12	TRBD2	TRBJ2-1	TRBV18	.	CASSPGRGEQFF	TGTGCCAGCTCACCGGGGCGGGGGGAGCAGTTCTTC
14	.	TRBJ1-1	TRBV6-5	once	CASSLGGASTEAFF	TGTGCCAGCAGCCTAGGGGGGGCTTCAACTGAAGCTTTCTTT
11	.	TRBJ2-7	TRBV30	.	CAWSLVGEQYF	TGTGCCTGGAGTCTGGTAGGAGAGCAGTACTTC
13	.	TRBJ1-2	TRBV4-2	once	CASSQSPEGGYTF	TGTGCCAGCAGCCAATCTCCCGAGGGGGGCTACACCTTC
18	.	TRBJ2-2	TRBV5-4	once	CASTRGRSDVLNTGELFF	TGTGCCAGCACCCGAGGTCGTTCAGACGTGCTGAACACCGGGGAGCTGTTTTTT
14	TRBD1	TRBJ2-2	TRBV7-7	.	CASSLSTGGGELFF	TGTGCTAGCAGCTTATCTACAGGGGGCGGGGAGCTGTTTTTT